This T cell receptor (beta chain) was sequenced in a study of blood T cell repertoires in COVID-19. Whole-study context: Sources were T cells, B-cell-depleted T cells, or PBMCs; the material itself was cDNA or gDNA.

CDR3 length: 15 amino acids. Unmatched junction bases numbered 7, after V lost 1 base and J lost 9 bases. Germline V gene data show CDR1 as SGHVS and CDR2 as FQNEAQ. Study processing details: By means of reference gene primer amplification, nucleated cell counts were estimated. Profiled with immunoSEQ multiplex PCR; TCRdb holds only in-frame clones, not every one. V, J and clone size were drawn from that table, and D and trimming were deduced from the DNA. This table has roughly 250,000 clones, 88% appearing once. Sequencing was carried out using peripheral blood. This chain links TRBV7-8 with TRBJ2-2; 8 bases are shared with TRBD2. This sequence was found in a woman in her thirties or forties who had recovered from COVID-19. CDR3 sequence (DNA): TGTGCCAGCAGCTTAGGGGGACTAGGTCCGCGGGAGCTGTTTTTT. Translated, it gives CASSLGGLGPRELFF.